This T cell receptor beta chain was obtained from a study of blood T cell repertoires in COVID-19. Across the whole study: Spain, Italy and the United States supplied samples that represented acute and convalescent COVID-19. PBMCs, B-cell-depleted T cells, or T cells were the source of the cDNA or gDNA that made up the material.

As handled by the study authors: Nucleated cell counts were estimated from reference gene primer amplification. The method was immunoSEQ multiplex PCR; TCRdb's version includes in-frame clones alone and lacks a portion of them. That table furnishes V, J and clone size, whereas the DNA furnished D and trimming. The table records roughly 70,000 clones, over 80% of them present only once. In this sample, this clone turned up a few times. This CDR3 is built from 16 residues. Germline trimming cut 4 bases from V and 4 bases from J; bases unmatched to any gene: 10. From germline, CDR1 is LGHNA and CDR2 YSLEER.

The specimen sequenced was peripheral blood. The J gene is TRBJ2-7, the V gene TRBV4-3; 10 nucleotides line up with TRBD1. The sequence derives from a woman of 80 years or more with active COVID-19. As DNA, the CDR3 is TGCGCCAGCAGCCCCGAACATTGGACAGGGGGTTACGAGCAGTACTTC. Its translation is CASSPEHWTGGYEQYF.